This paragraph reports one T cell receptor beta chain. Its antigen is undetermined. Produced via immunoSEQ multiplex PCR; TCRdb's table is partial and in-frame only. The sample gives some 39,000 clones, 81% of which show up once; 22% is in the top ten. The sample is drawn from a study of OX40 agonist ivuxolimab in advanced cancers. On the study more broadly: Cancers in dose escalation were hepatocellular, melanoma, renal cell and head and neck.

CDR3 length: 11 amino acids. CDR1 is SGHNT, CDR2 YENEEA, per germline. V lost 8 bases and J 5 bases, leaving 9 bases between the germline ends. Exclusion applied to patients with autoimmune disease history or systemic immunosuppression. Findings and caveats of the study: Clonal expansion by week 6 occurred in CD4+ and CD8+ blood T cells (at 0.1 to 3.0 mg/kg).

The source was CD4+ or CD8+ T cells sorted from blood, collected in a trial of the OX40 agonist ivuxolimab. The chain carries TRBV11-3 and TRBJ2-5; no clear D gene. The receptor was isolated from an adult with an advanced solid tumor such as melanoma, head and neck, liver or kidney cancer. The CDR3 loop reads CASQSGETQYF. The CDR3 DNA sequence: TGTGCCAGCCAGTCCGGGGAGACCCAGTACTTC.